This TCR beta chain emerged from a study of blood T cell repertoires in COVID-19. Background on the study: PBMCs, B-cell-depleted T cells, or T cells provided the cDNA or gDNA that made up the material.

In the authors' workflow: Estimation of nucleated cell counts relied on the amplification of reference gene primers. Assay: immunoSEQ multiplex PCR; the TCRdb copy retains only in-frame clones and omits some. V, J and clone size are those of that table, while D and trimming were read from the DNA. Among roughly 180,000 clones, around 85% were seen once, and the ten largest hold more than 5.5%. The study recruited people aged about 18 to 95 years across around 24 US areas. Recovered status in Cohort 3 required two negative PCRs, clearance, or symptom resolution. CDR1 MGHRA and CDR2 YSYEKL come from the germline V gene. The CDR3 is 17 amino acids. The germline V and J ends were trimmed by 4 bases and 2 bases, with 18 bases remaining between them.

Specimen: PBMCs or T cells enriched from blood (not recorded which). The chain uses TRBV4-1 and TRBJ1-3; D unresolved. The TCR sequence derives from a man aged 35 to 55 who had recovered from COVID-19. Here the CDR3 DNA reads TGCGCCAGCAGCCCTGCCGGGATCGATCGCCCTGGAAACACCATATATTTT. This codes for CASSPAGIDRPGNTIYF.